Listed below are T cell receptor beta chains from one sample, sequenced in a study of blood T cell repertoires in COVID-19. Repertoires were generated with immunoSEQ multiplex PCR, while TCRdb's copy carries only in-frame clones and drops some. The table records 110,000 to 150,000 clones, roughly 80% of them present only once. The sequenced sample consisted of PBMCs or T cells enriched from blood (not recorded which). These receptors all come from a woman aged 50 to 60 who had recovered from COVID-19. Both conserved end residues are part of each CDR3. D genes are given only for firm matches. Size is stated for part of the rows, as once, few or many counts, or as a class when the clone is expanded.

cdr3_nt cdr3_aa v_call clone_size j_call d_call
TGTGCCAGCAGTGAGTTCTTCCTGAGCACAGATACGCAGTATTTT CASSEFFLSTDTQYF TRBV25-1 NA TRBJ2-3 NA
TGCGCCAGCAAGGAGGGGGCGGTTTACAATGAGCAGTTCTTC CASKEGAVYNEQFF TRBV5-1 NA TRBJ2-1 NA
TGTGCCGCCGAGCCGAACACCGGGGAGCTGTTTTTT CAAEPNTGELFF TRBV10-3 few TRBJ2-2 NA
TGTGCCAGTGCGGGACTAGCAATCACAGATACGCAGTATTTT CASAGLAITDTQYF TRBV2 NA TRBJ2-3 TRBD2
TGCGCCAGCAGCTTGGGTCATGAGGCTGGCACTGAAGCTTTCTTT CASSLGHEAGTEAFF TRBV5-1 few TRBJ1-1 NA
TGTGCCAGCAGCCTAACCGCGGGGGCCACAGATACGCAGTATTTT CASSLTAGATDTQYF TRBV5-4 NA TRBJ2-3 NA
TGCAGCGTGGGGACAGGGTCCCATCAGCCCCAGCATTTT CSVGTGSHQPQHF TRBV29-1 NA TRBJ1-5 TRBD1
TGTGCCAGCAGCTACTCGGGACAGGGAGGCGGCTACACCTTC CASSYSGQGGGYTF TRBV6-5 NA TRBJ1-2 TRBD1
TGCGCCAGCAGCCACGGACTAGCGGGGGTTGGCGGGGAGCTGTTTTTT CASSHGLAGVGGELFF TRBV4-1 NA TRBJ2-2 TRBD2
TGTGCCAGCAGTTTATCGGGTTTGTCCACCGGGGAGCTGTTTTTT CASSLSGLSTGELFF TRBV28 NA TRBJ2-2 NA
TGTGCCAGCAGGACTAGCGGGGGTTCAGATACGCAGTATTTT CASRTSGGSDTQYF TRBV6-8 NA TRBJ2-3 TRBD2
TGTGCCAGCAGCTCTCTACGAGGAATCAATCAGCCCCAGCATTTT CASSSLRGINQPQHF TRBV6-5 NA TRBJ1-5 NA
TGTGCCAGCAGTGAGACTTTTGCGAATGAGCAGTTCTTC CASSETFANEQFF TRBV2 NA TRBJ2-1 NA
TGTGCCAGTAGTCACGGGACAGGCGAGGGCTATGGCTACACCTTC CASSHGTGEGYGYTF TRBV19 NA TRBJ1-2 TRBD1
TGCGCCAGCAGCTTGGCTGGCAGTTACTCTGGAAACACCATATATTTT CASSLAGSYSGNTIYF TRBV5-1 NA TRBJ1-3 NA
TGCAGCGTTGAAGGGCGGATCGGTTATGGCTACACCTTC CSVEGRIGYGYTF TRBV29-1 once TRBJ1-2 NA
TGTGCCAGCACCCGAGGGCCACCCTTCTCTGGAAACACCATATATTTT CASTRGPPFSGNTIYF TRBV5-6 few TRBJ1-3 NA
TGTGCCAGCTCACCAACGCGGGAGAACACTGAAGCTTTCTTT CASSPTRENTEAFF TRBV18 NA TRBJ1-1 NA